The rows below give T cell receptor beta chains drawn from one sample of a study of blood T cell repertoires in COVID-19. Using immunoSEQ multiplex PCR, the repertoire was profiled, and TCRdb retains in-frame clones only, with some absent. The sample includes over 200,000 clones, about 85% of them seen just once. The specimen sequenced was PBMCs or T cells enriched from blood (not recorded which). The receptors stem from a man in his thirties or forties who had recovered from COVID-19. Both conserved end residues are part of each CDR3. The D gene is left open where the match is weak. Some rows have no size entry. The others give once, few or many, or a class for an expanded clone.

cdr3_aa: CATRPGTGETDTQYF
cdr3_nt: TGTGCCACCAGGCCCGGGACAGGGGAGACAGATACGCAGTATTTT
d_call: TRBD1
j_call: TRBJ2-3
clone_size: NA
v_call: TRBV24-1

cdr3_aa: CASSRSYRDGYTF
cdr3_nt: TGTGCCAGCAGCCGATCATACAGGGATGGCTACACCTTC
d_call: NA
j_call: TRBJ1-2
clone_size: NA
v_call: TRBV2

cdr3_aa: CASSSTGSYGYTF
cdr3_nt: TGTGCCAGCAGTTCGACAGGGAGCTATGGCTACACCTTC
d_call: TRBD1
j_call: TRBJ1-2
clone_size: NA
v_call: TRBV6-6

cdr3_aa: CASSTGNNSPLHF
cdr3_nt: TGTGCCAGTAGTACAGGGAATAATTCACCCCTCCACTTT
d_call: NA
j_call: TRBJ1-6
clone_size: once
v_call: TRBV19

cdr3_aa: CASSQPGGGASETQYF
cdr3_nt: TGTGCCAGCAGCCAACCGGGCGGGGGGGCCTCGGAGACCCAGTACTTC
d_call: TRBD2
j_call: TRBJ2-5
clone_size: NA
v_call: TRBV4-2

cdr3_aa: CASRVGLAGGGELFF
cdr3_nt: TGTGCCAGCAGGGTGGGACTAGCGGGAGGCGGGGAGCTGTTTTTT
d_call: TRBD2
j_call: TRBJ2-2
clone_size: few
v_call: TRBV2

cdr3_aa: CASTPTRSGNTIYF
cdr3_nt: TGTGCCAGCACCCCAACTAGGAGTGGAAACACCATATATTTT
d_call: NA
j_call: TRBJ1-3
clone_size: NA
v_call: TRBV7-8

cdr3_aa: CASSLGQGVYEQYF
cdr3_nt: TGCGCCAGCAGCCTCGGACAGGGGGTTTACGAGCAGTACTTC
d_call: TRBD1
j_call: TRBJ2-7
clone_size: NA
v_call: TRBV5-1

cdr3_aa: CASKQTGSLTIYGYTF
cdr3_nt: TGTGCCAGCAAACAAACAGGAAGCCTTACCATCTATGGCTACACCTTC
d_call: NA
j_call: TRBJ1-2
clone_size: once
v_call: TRBV5-4

cdr3_aa: CSGGQGVNTF
cdr3_nt: TGCAGCGGCGGACAGGGAGTGAACACCTTC
d_call: TRBD1
j_call: TRBJ1-2
clone_size: NA
v_call: TRBV29-1

cdr3_aa: CASKPPPGFYEQYF
cdr3_nt: TGTGCCAGTAAGCCTCCTCCGGGGTTCTACGAGCAGTACTTC
d_call: NA
j_call: TRBJ2-7
clone_size: NA
v_call: TRBV2

cdr3_aa: CASSGGYEQYF
cdr3_nt: TGCGCCAGCAGTGGAGGGTACGAGCAGTACTTC
d_call: NA
j_call: TRBJ2-7
clone_size: NA
v_call: TRBV10-1

cdr3_aa: CSVEDLGRAGEQYF
cdr3_nt: TGCAGCGTTGAGGATCTTGGGAGGGCGGGGGAGCAGTACTTC
d_call: TRBD2
j_call: TRBJ2-7
clone_size: NA
v_call: TRBV29-1

cdr3_aa: CASSLARDTIYF
cdr3_nt: TGTGCCAGCAGCTTAGCTCGGGACACCATATATTTT
d_call: NA
j_call: TRBJ1-3
clone_size: NA
v_call: TRBV7-8

cdr3_aa: CASSGLAGTGELFF
cdr3_nt: TGTGCCAGCAGCGGACTAGCCGGCACCGGGGAGCTGTTTTTT
d_call: TRBD2
j_call: TRBJ2-2
clone_size: NA
v_call: TRBV3-1/TRBV3-2

cdr3_aa: CASSRSEATNEKLFF
cdr3_nt: TGTGCCAGCTCCCGCAGTGAAGCAACTAATGAAAAACTGTTTTTT
d_call: NA
j_call: TRBJ1-4
clone_size: NA
v_call: TRBV18

cdr3_aa: CASSLTRGYHGYTF
cdr3_nt: TGTGCCAGCAGTTTAACCAGGGGTTACCATGGCTACACCTTC
d_call: NA
j_call: TRBJ1-2
clone_size: once
v_call: TRBV28

cdr3_aa: CASSSGTAPYNSPLHF
cdr3_nt: TGTGCCAGCAGCTCCGGGACAGCACCTTATAATTCACCCCTCCACTTT
d_call: TRBD1
j_call: TRBJ1-6
clone_size: NA
v_call: TRBV3-1/TRBV3-2

cdr3_aa: CASSPGSQETQYF
cdr3_nt: TGTGCCAGCAGCCCGGGGTCGCAGGAGACCCAGTACTTC
d_call: NA
j_call: TRBJ2-5
clone_size: NA
v_call: TRBV7-2

cdr3_aa: CAWNRVLGQPQHF
cdr3_nt: TGTGCCTGGAACAGGGTCCTGGGACAGCCCCAGCATTTT
d_call: NA
j_call: TRBJ1-5
clone_size: once
v_call: TRBV30

cdr3_aa: CASSLLEDQPQHF
cdr3_nt: TGTGCCAGCAGCTTATTAGAGGATCAGCCCCAGCATTTT
d_call: NA
j_call: TRBJ1-5
clone_size: once
v_call: TRBV7-9

cdr3_aa: CASSFSGVASGRVDEQFF
cdr3_nt: TGCGCCAGCAGCTTCTCGGGGGTTGCTAGCGGGAGGGTCGATGAGCAGTTCTTC
d_call: TRBD2
j_call: TRBJ2-1
clone_size: NA
v_call: TRBV5-1

cdr3_aa: CATSDPGGVQDYNEQFF
cdr3_nt: TGTGCCACCAGTGATCCCGGGGGGGTCCAAGATTACAATGAGCAGTTCTTC
d_call: TRBD2
j_call: TRBJ2-1
clone_size: NA
v_call: TRBV24-1

cdr3_aa: CASSLAQSPLHF
cdr3_nt: TGTGCCAGCAGTTTAGCACAATCACCCCTCCACTTT
d_call: NA
j_call: TRBJ1-6
clone_size: NA
v_call: TRBV12-3/TRBV12-4

cdr3_aa: CASSPPGLAEETQYF
cdr3_nt: TGTGCCAGCTCACCGCCGGGACTAGCGGAAGAGACCCAGTACTTC
d_call: TRBD2
j_call: TRBJ2-5
clone_size: NA
v_call: TRBV18

cdr3_aa: CASSLDRSGTIYF
cdr3_nt: TGTGCCAGCAGTCTGGACAGGTCGGGCACCATATATTTT
d_call: TRBD1
j_call: TRBJ1-3
clone_size: NA
v_call: TRBV5-4

cdr3_aa: CASSILAPTSGGFNEQFF
cdr3_nt: TGTGCCAGCAGCATCCTAGCCCCGACTAGCGGGGGGTTTAATGAGCAGTTCTTC
d_call: TRBD2
j_call: TRBJ2-1
clone_size: NA
v_call: TRBV7-6

cdr3_aa: CASSLAGAGNQPQHF
cdr3_nt: TGTGCCAGCAGCTTGGCAGGGGCCGGCAATCAGCCCCAGCATTTT
d_call: NA
j_call: TRBJ1-5
clone_size: once
v_call: TRBV5-5

cdr3_aa: CASSSRGQGAGETQYF
cdr3_nt: TGTGCCAGCAGCTCACGGGGGCAGGGGGCCGGGGAGACCCAGTACTTC
d_call: TRBD1
j_call: TRBJ2-5
clone_size: many
v_call: TRBV7-2

cdr3_aa: CASSRPDRTNYGYTF
cdr3_nt: TGTGCCAGCAGCCGCCCCGACAGGACTAACTATGGCTACACCTTC
d_call: NA
j_call: TRBJ1-2
clone_size: NA
v_call: TRBV28

cdr3_aa: CASSLNQGEKLFF
cdr3_nt: TGCGCCAGCAGCTTGAATCAGGGTGAAAAACTGTTTTTT
d_call: NA
j_call: TRBJ1-4
clone_size: NA
v_call: TRBV5-1

cdr3_aa: CASARGQNTGELFF
cdr3_nt: TGTGCCAGCGCCCGGGGCCAGAACACCGGGGAGCTGTTTTTT
d_call: NA
j_call: TRBJ2-2
clone_size: NA
v_call: TRBV4-2

cdr3_aa: CASRGAGELDTQYF
cdr3_nt: TGTGCCAGCAGGGGAGCGGGGGAGCTAGATACGCAGTATTTT
d_call: TRBD2
j_call: TRBJ2-3
clone_size: NA
v_call: TRBV28

cdr3_aa: CASSAKPQMNEKLFF
cdr3_nt: TGTGCCAGCAGCGCCAAACCCCAGATGAATGAAAAACTGTTTTTT
d_call: NA
j_call: TRBJ1-4
clone_size: NA
v_call: TRBV9

cdr3_aa: CASSPGQGSSGNTIYF
cdr3_nt: TGTGCCAGCAGCCCGGGACAGGGGTCATCTGGAAACACCATATATTTT
d_call: TRBD1
j_call: TRBJ1-3
clone_size: NA
v_call: TRBV5-4

cdr3_aa: CATGGGWIGNQPQHF
cdr3_nt: TGTGCCACTGGAGGGGGCTGGATCGGCAATCAGCCCCAGCATTTT
d_call: TRBD1
j_call: TRBJ1-5
clone_size: NA
v_call: TRBV10-3

cdr3_aa: CASSLTRTELSYEQYF
cdr3_nt: TGCGCCAGCAGCTTGACTAGAACGGAACTCTCCTACGAGCAGTACTTC
d_call: NA
j_call: TRBJ2-7
clone_size: NA
v_call: TRBV5-1

cdr3_aa: CASSFHNLVRGNTIYF
cdr3_nt: TGTGCCAGCAGCTTCCACAACCTGGTTCGTGGAAACACCATATATTTT
d_call: NA
j_call: TRBJ1-3
clone_size: NA
v_call: TRBV7-8

cdr3_aa: CASSTALASKETQYF
cdr3_nt: TGTGCCAGCTCAACCGCACTAGCGTCTAAAGAGACCCAGTACTTC
d_call: TRBD2
j_call: TRBJ2-5
clone_size: NA
v_call: TRBV18

cdr3_aa: CASSYSSGASTDTQYF
cdr3_nt: TGTGCCAGCAGTTACTCGAGCGGGGCTAGCACAGATACGCAGTATTTT
d_call: TRBD2
j_call: TRBJ2-3
clone_size: NA
v_call: TRBV6-5

cdr3_aa: CASSVVGDPGRHGYTF
cdr3_nt: TGTGCCAGCAGCGTAGTCGGGGACCCTGGGAGGCATGGCTACACCTTC
d_call: NA
j_call: TRBJ1-2
clone_size: NA
v_call: TRBV9

cdr3_aa: CASKGGGTGTYEQYF
cdr3_nt: TGTGCCAGCAAAGGGGGGGGGACAGGGACCTACGAGCAGTACTTC
d_call: TRBD1
j_call: TRBJ2-7
clone_size: NA
v_call: TRBV28

cdr3_aa: CAISRDSSYNEQFF
cdr3_nt: TGTGCCATCAGCCGGGACAGCTCCTACAATGAGCAGTTCTTC
d_call: TRBD1
j_call: TRBJ2-1
clone_size: NA
v_call: TRBV10-3

cdr3_aa: CASSNTRVGTGELFF
cdr3_nt: TGTGCCAGCAGCAACACCAGGGTCGGGACCGGGGAGCTGTTTTTT
d_call: NA
j_call: TRBJ2-2
clone_size: NA
v_call: TRBV6-2/TRBV6-3

cdr3_aa: CAWSRSRASGYTF
cdr3_nt: TGTGCCTGGAGTAGGTCCAGGGCATCTGGCTACACCTTC
d_call: NA
j_call: TRBJ1-2
clone_size: NA
v_call: TRBV30

cdr3_aa: CASGRTGGKANKNIQYF
cdr3_nt: TGTGCTAGTGGCAGGACAGGGGGAAAAGCGAACAAAAACATTCAGTACTTC
d_call: TRBD1
j_call: TRBJ2-4
clone_size: NA
v_call: TRBV12-5